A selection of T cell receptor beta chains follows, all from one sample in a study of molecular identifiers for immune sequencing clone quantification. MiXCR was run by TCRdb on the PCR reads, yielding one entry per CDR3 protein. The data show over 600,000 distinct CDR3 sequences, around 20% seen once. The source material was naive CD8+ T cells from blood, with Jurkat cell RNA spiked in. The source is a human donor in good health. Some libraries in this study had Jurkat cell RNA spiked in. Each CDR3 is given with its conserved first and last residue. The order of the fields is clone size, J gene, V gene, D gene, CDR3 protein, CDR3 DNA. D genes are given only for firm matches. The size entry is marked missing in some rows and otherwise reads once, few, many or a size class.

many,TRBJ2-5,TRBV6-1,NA,CASSVRTSGETQYF,TGTGCCAGCAGTGTGAGGACATCGGGAGAGACCCAGTACTTC
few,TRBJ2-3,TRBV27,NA,CASSLGGATTDTQYF,TGTGCCAGCAGTTTAGGCGGGGCGACCACAGATACGCAGTATTTT
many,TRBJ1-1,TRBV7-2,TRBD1,CASSQYRHGTGATEAFF,TGTGCCAGCAGCCAATATCGTCACGGGACAGGGGCAACTGAAGCTTTCTTT
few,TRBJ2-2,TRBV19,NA,CASIARTGELFF,TGTGCCAGTATCGCTAGGACCGGGGAGCTGTTTTTT
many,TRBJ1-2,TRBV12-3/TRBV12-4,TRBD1,CASSPTGEEDGYTF,TGTGCCAGCAGCCCTACAGGGGAGGAGGATGGCTACACCTTC
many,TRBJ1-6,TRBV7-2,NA,CASSLIPGSSYNSPLHF,TGTGCCAGCAGTCTTATCCCAGGGAGCTCCTATAATTCACCCCTCCACTTT
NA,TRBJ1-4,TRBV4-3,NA,CASSQDWGGVEKLFF,TGCGCCAGCAGCCAAGATTGGGGGGGAGTAGAAAAACTGTTTTTT
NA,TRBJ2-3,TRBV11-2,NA,CASSYTGGQTGTDTQYF,TGTGCCAGCAGCTACACCGGAGGACAGACCGGCACAGATACGCAGTATTTT
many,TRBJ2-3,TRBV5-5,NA,CASSLGVGEDTQYF,TGTGCCAGCAGCTTGGGAGTGGGGGAAGATACGCAGTATTTT
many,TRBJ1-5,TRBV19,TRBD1,CASSLGGLNQPQHF,TGTGCCAGCAGCTTAGGGGGCCTCAATCAGCCCCAGCATTTT
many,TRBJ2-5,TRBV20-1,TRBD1,CSARDQGAPGHQETQYF,TGCAGTGCTAGAGATCAGGGGGCACCGGGACATCAAGAGACCCAGTACTTC
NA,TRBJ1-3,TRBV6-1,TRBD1,CASSKGQGLSGNTIYF,TGTGCCAGCAGCAAGGGACAGGGACTTTCTGGAAACACCATATATTTT
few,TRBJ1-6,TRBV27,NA,CASSLRVVGSPLHF,TGTGCCAGCAGTTTACGGGTAGTAGGTTCACCCCTCCACTTT
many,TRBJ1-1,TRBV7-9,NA,CASREGTEAFF,TGTGCCAGCAGGGAGGGGACTGAAGCTTTCTTT
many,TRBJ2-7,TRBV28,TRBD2,CASNAGGQAYEQYF,TGTGCCAGCAACGCGGGGGGCCAGGCTTACGAGCAGTACTTC
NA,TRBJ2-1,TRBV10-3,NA,CAISESGDGYNEQFF,TGTGCCATCAGTGAGTCGGGAGATGGTTACAATGAGCAGTTCTTC
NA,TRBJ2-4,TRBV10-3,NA,CAISGGPQGSLAKNIQYF,TGTGCCATCAGTGGGGGGCCCCAGGGGAGTCTAGCCAAAAACATTCAGTACTTC
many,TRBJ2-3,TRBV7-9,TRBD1,CASRRDRSLYSTDTQYF,TGTGCCAGCAGACGGGACAGGTCCCTTTATAGCACAGATACGCAGTATTTT
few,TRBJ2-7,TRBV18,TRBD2,CASSPASGRMDEQYF,TGTGCCAGCTCACCAGCTAGCGGGAGGATGGACGAGCAGTACTTC
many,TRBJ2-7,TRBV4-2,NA,CASSQDMLVLQFSYEQYF,TGTGCCAGCAGCCAAGATATGTTAGTCCTCCAATTCTCCTACGAGCAGTACTTC
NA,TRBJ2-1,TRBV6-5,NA,CASSPTGTNEQFF,TGTGCCAGCAGCCCGACCGGGACTAATGAGCAGTTCTTC
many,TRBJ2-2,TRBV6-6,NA,CASSGDETRNTGELFF,TGTGCCAGCAGTGGGGATGAGACAAGGAACACCGGGGAGCTGTTTTTT
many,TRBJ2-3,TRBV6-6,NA,CASSYSPDTQYF,TGTGCCAGCAGTTACAGCCCAGATACGCAGTATTTT
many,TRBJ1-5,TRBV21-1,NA,CASSKVVLGGGVNQPQHF,TGTGCCAGCAGCAAAGTCGTATTAGGTGGCGGCGTCAATCAGCCCCAGCATTTT
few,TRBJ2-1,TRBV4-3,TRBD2,CASSQVIDGGGALNEQFF,TGCGCCAGCAGCCAAGTAATTGATGGCGGGGGGGCCCTCAATGAGCAGTTCTTC
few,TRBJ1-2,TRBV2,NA,CASSEDLQGNGYTF,TGTGCCAGCAGTGAAGATCTACAGGGAAATGGCTACACCTTC
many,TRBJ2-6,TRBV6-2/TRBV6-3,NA,CASSRLKETDGFSGANVLTF,TGTGCCAGCAGCAGATTGAAAGAGACAGACGGATTCTCTGGGGCCAACGTCCTGACTTTC
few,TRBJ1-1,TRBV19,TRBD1,CASSPWDSRDEAFF,TGTGCCAGTAGTCCCTGGGACAGCCGCGATGAAGCTTTCTTT
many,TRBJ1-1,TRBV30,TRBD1,CAWSIWTGMNTEAFF,TGTGCCTGGAGTATCTGGACAGGGATGAACACTGAAGCTTTCTTT
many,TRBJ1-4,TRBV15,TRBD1,CATSRVGQGNEKLFF,TGTGCCACCAGCAGAGTGGGACAGGGAAATGAAAAACTGTTTTTT
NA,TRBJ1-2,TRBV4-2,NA,CASSLTTSGQTNYGYTF,TGTGCCAGCAGCCTAACAACCTCCGGACAGACTAACTATGGCTACACCTTC
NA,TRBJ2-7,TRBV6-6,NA,CASSPRSPVNEQYF,TGTGCCAGCAGCCCCCGTAGCCCAGTCAACGAGCAGTACTTC
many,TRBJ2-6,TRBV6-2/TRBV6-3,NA,CASSLSQISDSPFSGANVLTF,TGTGCCAGCAGCCTATCCCAAATCTCGGACAGTCCTTTCTCTGGGGCCAACGTCCTGACTTTC
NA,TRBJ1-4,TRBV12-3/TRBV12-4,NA,CASGPSSGEKLFF,TGTGCCAGCGGTCCCAGTTCGGGCGAAAAACTGTTTTTT
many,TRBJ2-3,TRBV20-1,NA,CSARVHQGNGGTDTQYF,TGCAGTGCTAGAGTTCATCAGGGGAACGGGGGCACAGATACGCAGTATTTT
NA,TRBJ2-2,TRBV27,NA,CAGSLSGFSGELFF,TGTGCCGGCAGTTTATCCGGGTTCAGCGGGGAGCTGTTTTTT
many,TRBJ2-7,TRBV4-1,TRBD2,CASSQDSLAGAYEQYF,TGCGCCAGCAGCCAAGATTCGCTAGCGGGAGCTTACGAGCAGTACTTC
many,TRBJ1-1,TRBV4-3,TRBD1,CASSRDRGVDYRTEAFF,TGCGCCAGCAGCCGGGACAGGGGGGTTGATTATAGGACTGAAGCTTTCTTT
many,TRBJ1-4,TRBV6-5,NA,CASSYYRATNEKLFF,TGTGCCAGCAGTTATTACAGGGCGACTAATGAAAAACTGTTTTTT
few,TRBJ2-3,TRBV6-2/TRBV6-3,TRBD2,CASSYLAGGPSDTQYF,TGTGCCAGCAGTTACCTTGCGGGGGGGCCTTCAGATACGCAGTATTTT
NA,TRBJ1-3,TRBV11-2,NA,CAGSPGPTSGNTIYF,TGTGCCGGCAGCCCTGGTCCAACCTCTGGAAACACCATATATTTT
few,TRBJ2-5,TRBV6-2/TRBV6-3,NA,CASSKDYKETQYF,TGTGCCAGCAGTAAGGACTATAAAGAGACCCAGTACTTC
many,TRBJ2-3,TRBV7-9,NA,CASSLGTLLSTDTQYF,TGTGCCAGCAGCCTGGGGACACTCCTTAGCACAGATACGCAGTATTTT
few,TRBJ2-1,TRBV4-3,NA,CASSPTISNEQFF,TGCGCCAGCAGCCCCACCATCAGCAATGAGCAGTTCTTC
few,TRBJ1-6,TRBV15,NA,CATSGVSSPLHF,TGTGCCACCAGCGGGGTATCTTCACCCCTCCACTTT